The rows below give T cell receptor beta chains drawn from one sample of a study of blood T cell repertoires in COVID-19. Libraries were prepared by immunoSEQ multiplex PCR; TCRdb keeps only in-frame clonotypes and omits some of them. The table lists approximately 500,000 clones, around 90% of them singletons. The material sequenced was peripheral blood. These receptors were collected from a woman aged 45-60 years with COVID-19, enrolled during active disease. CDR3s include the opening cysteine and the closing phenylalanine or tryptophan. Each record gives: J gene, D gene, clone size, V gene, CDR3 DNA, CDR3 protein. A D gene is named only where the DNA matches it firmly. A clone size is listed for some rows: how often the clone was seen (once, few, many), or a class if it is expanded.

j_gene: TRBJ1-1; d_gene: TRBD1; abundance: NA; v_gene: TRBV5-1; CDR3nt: TGCGCCAGCACCCGGACAGGGATGAACACTGAAGCTTTCTTT; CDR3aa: CASTRTGMNTEAFF
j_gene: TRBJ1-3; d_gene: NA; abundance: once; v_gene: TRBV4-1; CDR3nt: TGCGCCAGCAGCGAAGCGGAGGGTAATGGAAACACCATATATTTT; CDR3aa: CASSEAEGNGNTIYF
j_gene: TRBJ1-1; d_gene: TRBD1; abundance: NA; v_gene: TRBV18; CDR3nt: TGTGCCAGCTCAGGATCGGGACAGATGAACACTGAAGCTTTCTTT; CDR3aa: CASSGSGQMNTEAFF
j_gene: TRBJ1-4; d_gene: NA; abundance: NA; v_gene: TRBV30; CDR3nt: TGTGCCTGGAAACCAGGGCTGGCTAATGAAAAACTGTTTTTT; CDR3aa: CAWKPGLANEKLFF
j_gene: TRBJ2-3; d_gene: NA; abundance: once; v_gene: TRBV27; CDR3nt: TGTGCCAGCAGTTTATTGCGGGGATACAGCACAGATACGCAGTATTTT; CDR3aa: CASSLLRGYSTDTQYF
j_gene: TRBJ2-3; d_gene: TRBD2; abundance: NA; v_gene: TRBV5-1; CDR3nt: TGCGCCAGCAGCGGCCCTAGCGGGGGGTACACAGATACGCAGTATTTT; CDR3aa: CASSGPSGGYTDTQYF
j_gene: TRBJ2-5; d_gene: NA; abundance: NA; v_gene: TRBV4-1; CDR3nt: TGCGCCAGCAGCCCCGGTAGCGGACAGGCTAGACAGACCCAGTACTTC; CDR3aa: CASSPGSGQARQTQYF
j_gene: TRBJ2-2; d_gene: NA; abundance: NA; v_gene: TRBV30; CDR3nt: TGTGCCTGGAGTGTAGGACAGTCAAGAAACGGGGAGCTGTTTTTT; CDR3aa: CAWSVGQSRNGELFF
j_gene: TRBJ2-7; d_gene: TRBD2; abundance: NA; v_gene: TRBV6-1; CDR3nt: TGTGCCAGCAGTGAAAGAGTACTAGCGGTCCCCTACGAGCAGTACTTC; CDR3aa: CASSERVLAVPYEQYF
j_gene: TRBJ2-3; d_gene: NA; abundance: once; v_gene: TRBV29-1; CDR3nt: TGCAGCGCTGTCCCCCCTGCGGGCTCCTCAGATACGCAGTATTTT; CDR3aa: CSAVPPAGSSDTQYF
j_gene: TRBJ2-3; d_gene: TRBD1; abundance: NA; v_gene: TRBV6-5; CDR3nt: TGTGCCAGCACCCCAGGACAGGGCTCTGGCACGCAGTATTTT; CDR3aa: CASTPGQGSGTQYF
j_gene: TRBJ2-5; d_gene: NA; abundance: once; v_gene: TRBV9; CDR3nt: TGTGCCAGCAGCGTAGATGGGGGGAATGAGGAGACCCAGTACTTC; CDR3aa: CASSVDGGNEETQYF
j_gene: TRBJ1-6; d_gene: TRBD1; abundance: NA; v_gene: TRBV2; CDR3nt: TGTGCCAGCAGTGAAGGCGGACAGGGAACACCCCTCCACTTT; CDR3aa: CASSEGGQGTPLHF
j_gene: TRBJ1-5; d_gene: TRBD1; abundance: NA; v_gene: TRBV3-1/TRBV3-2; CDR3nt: TGTGCCAGCAGCCCACAGGGGCGTGATCAGCCCCAGCATTTT; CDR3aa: CASSPQGRDQPQHF
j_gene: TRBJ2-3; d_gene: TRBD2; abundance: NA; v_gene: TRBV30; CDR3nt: TGTGCCTGGGGCGACCGGCTGGGCGGGGGGTTTTCAGATACGCAGTATTTT; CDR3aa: CAWGDRLGGGFSDTQYF
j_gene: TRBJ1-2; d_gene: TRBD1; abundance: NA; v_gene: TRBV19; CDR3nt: TGTGCCAGTAGTATCTGGACAGGGGGCGGCTACACCTTC; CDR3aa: CASSIWTGGGYTF
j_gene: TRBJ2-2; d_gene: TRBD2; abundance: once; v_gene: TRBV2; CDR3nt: TGTGCCAGCAGTGAGAGGACTAGCGTCACCGGGGAGCTGTTTTTT; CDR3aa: CASSERTSVTGELFF
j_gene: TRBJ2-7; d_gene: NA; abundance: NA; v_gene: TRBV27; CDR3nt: TGTGCCAGCAGCCCTGGCAGGGGATACGAGCAGTACTTC; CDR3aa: CASSPGRGYEQYF
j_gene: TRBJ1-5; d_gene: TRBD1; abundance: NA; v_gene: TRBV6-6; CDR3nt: TGTGCCAGCACGGGACAGCACTTTAATAGCAATCAGCCCCAGCATTTT; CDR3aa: CASTGQHFNSNQPQHF
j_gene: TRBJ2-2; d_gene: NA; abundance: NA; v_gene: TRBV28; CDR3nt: TGTGCCAGCAGTCTCACCCCGTTCGCGGCGAACACCGGGGAGCTGTTTTTT; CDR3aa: CASSLTPFAANTGELFF
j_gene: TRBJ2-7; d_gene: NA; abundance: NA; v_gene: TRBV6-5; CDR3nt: TGTGCCAGCAGTTATGGACGGGGAAGGGCCTACGAGCAGTACTTC; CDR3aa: CASSYGRGRAYEQYF
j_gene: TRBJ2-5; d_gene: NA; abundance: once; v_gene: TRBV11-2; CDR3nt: TGTGCCAGCAGCTCGACTAGAAGGGAGACCCAGTACTTC; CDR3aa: CASSSTRRETQYF
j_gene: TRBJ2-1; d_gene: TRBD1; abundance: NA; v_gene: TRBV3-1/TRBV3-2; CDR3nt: TGTGCCAGCAGCCACACCCCGACAGGGATTTACAATGAGCAGTTCTTC; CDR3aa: CASSHTPTGIYNEQFF
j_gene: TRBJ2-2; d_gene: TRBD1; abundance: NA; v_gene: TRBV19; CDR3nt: TGTGCCAGTGGCCTTTTAGGGGGCTTGGACACCGGGGAGCTGTTTTTT; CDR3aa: CASGLLGGLDTGELFF
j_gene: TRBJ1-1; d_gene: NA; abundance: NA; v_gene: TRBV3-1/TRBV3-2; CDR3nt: TGTGCCAGCACTCAGGGGCGGGTCAACACTGAAGCTTTCTTT; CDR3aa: CASTQGRVNTEAFF